This TCR beta chain was found in a study of blood T cell repertoires in COVID-19. On the study more broadly: Spain, Italy and the United States supplied samples that represented acute and convalescent COVID-19. T cells, B-cell-depleted T cells, or PBMCs supplied cDNA or gDNA.

In the source study's methods: Estimates of nucleated cell counts were drawn from the amplification of reference gene primers. Repertoires were generated with immunoSEQ multiplex PCR, while TCRdb's copy carries only in-frame clones and drops some. The V and J calls and clone size were taken over from that table, and D and trimming were inferred from the DNA. The top ten clones hold 2.8% of a sample with approximately 160,000 clones, under 85% of them seen once. The source material was peripheral blood. The TCR comes from a man aged 70 or older with acute or convalescent COVID-19.

The CDR3 sequence is CASSLAGGSTEAFF. The CDR3 nucleotides are TGTGCCAGCAGCTTAGCCGGGGGTTCTACTGAAGCTTTCTTT. This sequence joins TRBV11-2 and TRBJ1-1, with TRBD1 as a possible D gene (5 bases). Germline V gene sequence: CDR1 SGHAT, CDR2 FQNNGV. This CDR3 spans 14 amino acids. Trimming took 1 base from V and 5 from J, leaving 11 bases between them.